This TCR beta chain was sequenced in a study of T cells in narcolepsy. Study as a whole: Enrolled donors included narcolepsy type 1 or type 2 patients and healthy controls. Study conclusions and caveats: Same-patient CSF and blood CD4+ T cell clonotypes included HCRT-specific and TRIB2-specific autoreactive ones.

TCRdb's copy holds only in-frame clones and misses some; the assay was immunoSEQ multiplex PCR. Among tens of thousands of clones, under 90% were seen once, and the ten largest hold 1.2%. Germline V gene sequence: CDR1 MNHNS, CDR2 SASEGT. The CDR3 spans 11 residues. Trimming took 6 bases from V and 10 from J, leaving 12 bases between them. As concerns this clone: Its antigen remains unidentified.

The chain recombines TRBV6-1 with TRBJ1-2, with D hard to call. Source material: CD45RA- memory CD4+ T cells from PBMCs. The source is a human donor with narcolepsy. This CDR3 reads CASRDLKTYTF. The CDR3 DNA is TGTGCCAGCAGGGATCTAAAGACCTACACCTTC.